Below are 28 T cell receptor beta chains sequenced from a single sample in a study of T cells in pancreatic ductal adenocarcinoma. Clones were read by immunoSEQ multiplex PCR, and TCRdb kept only the in-frame ones, dropping some. Found here are around 31,000 clones, around 94% of them singletons; the top ten hold roughly 2.2%. No neoadjuvant therapy was given to the selected pancreatic ductal adenocarcinoma patients before their surgery. The sample was PBMCs. The receptors stem from a human donor with pancreatic ductal adenocarcinoma.

This chain joins TRBV2 and TRBJ2-7; D perhaps matches TRBD2 (6 bases). The CDR3 extends over 19 amino acids. Looked up from germline, CDR1 is SNHLY and CDR2 is FYNNEI. V was clipped by 3 bases and J by 0 bases, with 24 bases between them. DNA of the CDR3: TGTGCCAGCAGTGATCACCAGGAACTCGGCCTAGCGCTCTCCTACGAGCAGTACTTC. This translates into CASSDHQELGLALSYEQYF.

The rearrangement joins TRBV28 to TRBJ1-2; D perhaps matches TRBD1 (6 bases). Trimming removed 4 bases at V and 3 bases at J, with 24 bases between. Germline values: CDR1 MDHEN, CDR2 SYDVKM. CDR3 length: 18 residues. The CDR3 loop reads CASSSRVVYREGDYGYTF. CDR3 nucleotide sequence: TGTGCCAGCAGTTCCCGAGTGGTTTACAGGGAGGGGGACTATGGCTACACCTTC.

V usage is TRBV7-2 and J usage is TRBJ1-1, with 7 bases aligning to TRBD1. V lost 6 bases and J lost 0; bases outside the gene matches: 4. CDR1 is SGHTA, CDR2 FQGNSA, per germline. The CDR3 is 14 amino acids. CDR3 in DNA: TGTGCCAGCAGGCCGGGACAGTTGAACACTGAAGCTTTCTTT. This sequence encodes CASRPGQLNTEAFF.

The chain has TRBV5-1 and TRBJ2-3; 13 positions match TRBD2. The germline gives CDR1 SGHRS, CDR2 YFSETQ. The CDR3 is 18 amino acids. V shed 0 bases, J shed 1 base, and the junction held 5 bases outside the gene matches. CDR3 residues: CASSLGLAGGVGTDTQYF. The CDR3 DNA follows: TGCGCCAGCAGCTTGGGACTAGCGGGAGGCGTAGGCACAGATACGCAGTATTTT.

This chain uses TRBV4-3 with TRBJ2-1, with D perhaps matching TRBD1 or TRBD2 (5 bases each). The CDR3 runs 18 residues. CDR1 LGHNA and CDR2 YSLEER come from the germline V gene. V shed 1 base and J shed 4 bases, with 20 bases lying between them. CDR3 coding DNA: TGCGCCAGCAGCCAAGGAATTCCCGGGGCCGACTTGTACAATGAGCAGTTCTTC. Protein product: CASSQGIPGADLYNEQFF.

The chain joins TRBV7-2 to TRBJ2-7, with D perhaps matching TRBD1 (6 bases). The CDR3 runs to 14 residues. Trimming removed 0 bases from V and 2 bases from J, with 8 bases in between. Germline assignment: CDR1 SGHTA and CDR2 FQGNSA. The CDR3 coding sequence is TGTGCCAGCAGCTTAGCACAGGGTCCCTACGAGCAGTACTTC. Translating gives CASSLAQGPYEQYF.

The rearrangement uses TRBV15 and TRBJ2-7; 10 bases fit TRBD2. With 8 bases clipped from V and 2 bases from J, the junction kept 9 bases outside the gene matches. This CDR3 is 15 amino acids long. Germline V gene data show CDR1 as LNHNV and CDR2 as YYDKDF (reference sequence). The CDR3 DNA follows: TGTGCCACCTCCCCTAGCGGGAGTAATGCCTACGAGCAGTACTTC. It encodes CATSPSGSNAYEQYF. Drawing the rest from reference TRBV15 and TRBJ2-7, the complete variable domain is DAMVIQNPRYQVTQFGKPVTLSCSQTLNHNVMYWYQQKSSQAPKLLFHYYDKDFNNEADTPDNFQSRRPNTSFCFLDIRSPGLGDTAMYLCATSPSGSNAYEQYFGPGTRLTVT.

The chain carries TRBV5-1 and TRBJ2-1; possibly TRBD1 for D (5 bases). Trimming took off 7 bases at V and 0 bases at J, with 14 bases between the two ends. The length of the CDR3 is 15 residues. The germline V gene has CDR1 SGHRS and CDR2 YFSETQ. The CDR3: CASHLGVISYNEQFF. The CDR3 DNA reads as TGCGCCAGCCACCTAGGGGTAATCTCCTACAATGAGCAGTTCTTC.

The chain couples TRBV5-1 to TRBJ2-3, with D perhaps assigned TRBD1 or TRBD2 (7 bases each). Trimming left V 0 bases short and J 5 bases short, with 13 bases between. CDR3 length equals 15 residues. CDR1 is SGHRS and CDR2 is YFSETQ in the germline V gene. The CDR3 nucleotides read TGCGCCAGCAGCTTGGAGGGGGCTAGCGGAGATACGCAGTATTTT. Translation: CASSLEGASGDTQYF.

J is TRBJ1-5 and V is TRBV10-3; 10 bases line up with TRBD1. Germline CDR1 reads ENHRY; CDR2 reads SYGVKD. V shed 6 bases and J 5 bases; nucleotides not matched to a gene: 7. This CDR3 has 15 amino acids. Written as DNA, the CDR3 is TGTGCCATCAGGGCCGGAGGGACAGGGGATCAGCCCCAGCATTTT. Protein: CAIRAGGTGDQPQHF.

V usage is TRBV2 and J usage is TRBJ2-1; 15 bases match TRBD2. With V trimmed by 7 bases and J by 9 bases, 4 bases remained unmatched. Germline CDR1 and CDR2: SNHLY and FYNNEI. The CDR3 covers 14 residues. In DNA form, the CDR3 reads TGTGCCAGCACCCAGGGACTAGCGGGAGGTGAGCAGTTCTTC. As protein: CASTQGLAGGEQFF.

The J gene is TRBJ2-5, the V gene TRBV11-3; 8 bases map to TRBD2. The ends lost 5 bases at V and 7 bases at J; junction bases unmatched: 24. CDR1 SGHNT and CDR2 YENEEA come from the germline V gene. This CDR3 spans 19 amino acids. This CDR3 is CASSHSRGGYFTGLGTQYF. The CDR3 nucleotides are TGTGCCAGCAGCCACAGTCGGGGGGGGTATTTCACAGGCCTGGGGACCCAGTACTTC. Based on the CDR3 plus reference TRBV11-3 and TRBJ2-5, the full variable domain is EAGVVQSPRYKIIEKKQPVAFWCNPISGHNTLYWYLQNLGQGPELLIRYENEEAVDDSQLPKDRFSAERLKGVDSTLKIQPAELGDSAVYLCASSHSRGGYFTGLGTQYFGPGTRLLVL.

This chain connects TRBV9 to TRBJ2-2; either TRBD1 or TRBD2 may fit D (5 bases each). V shed 4 bases and J shed 5 bases, with 18 bases lying between them. The CDR3 loop spans 16 amino acids. The germline V gene has CDR1 SGDLS and CDR2 YYNGEE. The CDR3 DNA follows: TGTGCCAGCAGCTTCCCGATGGGGGTTCCAACCGGGGAGCTGTTTTTT. Its protein is CASSFPMGVPTGELFF. Full variable domain (remainder filled in from reference TRBV9 and TRBJ2-2): DSGVTQTPKHLITATGQRVTLRCSPRSGDLSVYWYQQSLDQGLQFLIQYYNGEERAKGNILERFSAQQFPDLHSELNLSSLELGDSALYFCASSFPMGVPTGELFFGEGSRLTVL.

This rearrangement joins TRBV11-2 to TRBJ2-7; D gene ambiguous. This CDR3 is built from 14 residues. Germline-derived CDR1 and CDR2 are SGHAT and FQNNGV. The ends were cut back, 3 bases at V and 3 bases at J, with 12 bases in the middle. The CDR3 DNA sequence: TGTGCCAGCAGCTTGGGCAGTCACGACTACGAGCAGTACTTC. Translating gives CASSLGSHDYEQYF.

Here the CDR3 reads CASTRESGSYNEQFF. For the CDR3, the DNA is TGTGCCAGCACGAGAGAGTCTGGATCCTACAATGAGCAGTTCTTC. The chain combines TRBV6-1 with TRBJ2-1, with D hard to call. The CDR3 is made up of 15 amino acids. Trimming stripped 7 bases from V and 1 base from J, with 14 bases between. Germline CDR1 is MNHNS and CDR2 is SASEGT.

The chain uses TRBV6-6 and TRBJ2-7, with 9 bases lining up with TRBD1. Germline V gives CDR1 MNHNY, CDR2 SVGAGI (reference sequence). V was pared by 2 bases and J by 5 bases, with 4 bases of the junction left unmatched. The length of the CDR3 is 14 residues. CDR3 nucleotides: TGTGCCAGCAGTTACGGACAGGGGATGAACGAGCAGTACTTC. This codes for CASSYGQGMNEQYF.

The chain carries TRBV10-3 and TRBJ2-7; 10 bases align to TRBD2. The CDR3 totals 15 residues. The V segment lost 2 bases and the J segment 4 bases; nucleotides outside the gene matches: 5. The germline CDR1 and CDR2 sequences are ENHRY and SYGVKD. CDR3 nucleotide sequence: TGTGCCATCAGTGAGCTAGCGGGAGTTGGATACGAGCAGTACTTC. Its protein is CAISELAGVGYEQYF.

The chain carries TRBV7-9 and TRBJ1-2; D is ambiguous. The CDR3 covers 14 residues. Germline CDR1 SEHNR, CDR2 FQNEAQ (reference sequence). V gave up 3 bases and J gave up 4 bases, with 12 bases separating them. CDR3 in DNA: TGTGCCAGCAGCTTTGCCCAGGTCCCCTATGGCTACACCTTC. It codes for CASSFAQVPYGYTF.

The CDR3 reads CASSQDRSRGGTDTQYF. The CDR3 bases are TGCGCCAGCAGCCAAGACAGGAGTCGGGGGGGGACAGATACGCAGTATTTT. This chain links TRBV4-3 with TRBJ2-3, with 8 bases that match TRBD2. The germline CDR1 and CDR2 sequences are LGHNA and YSLEER. J lost 3 bases, V lost 0 bases, and 8 bases had no gene match. The CDR3 is 17 residues long.

The genes are TRBV4-2 and TRBJ2-7; 8 bases are a match to TRBD2. Unmatched junction bases numbered 4, after V lost 0 bases and J lost 3 bases. The CDR3 extends over 15 amino acids. CDR1 and CDR2 from the germline V gene are LGHNA and YNFKEQ. For the CDR3, the DNA is TGTGCCAGCAGCCAAGATCCAGCGGGAGACTACGAGCAGTACTTC. Residues: CASSQDPAGDYEQYF.

The chain recombines TRBV6-4 with TRBJ2-2; TRBD1 might be the D (7 bases). The ends were cut back, 3 bases at V and 6 bases at J, with 11 bases in the middle. The CDR3 is 14 residues long. From germline, CDR1 is MRHNA and CDR2 SNTAGT. The CDR3: CASSETGEAGELFF. Written as DNA, the CDR3 is TGTGCCAGCAGTGAAACAGGGGAGGCCGGGGAGCTGTTTTTT.

This chain uses TRBV2 with TRBJ2-7, with a weak D call TRBD1 (6 bases). V was pared by 4 bases and J by 7 bases, with 20 bases between. CDR3 length: 15 amino acids. Germline loops: CDR1 SNHLY, CDR2 FYNNEI. The CDR3 here is CASSAQGQPSEEQYF. The CDR3 bases are TGTGCCAGCAGTGCCCAGGGGCAGCCCTCGGAAGAGCAGTACTTC.

The rearrangement uses TRBV7-9 and TRBJ1-2; the D gene is possibly TRBD1 (5 bases). Trimming stripped 4 bases from V and 7 bases from J, with 16 bases between. CDR3 length: 14 amino acids. Germline CDR1 and CDR2: SEHNR and FQNEAQ (reference sequence). The CDR3 DNA reads as TGTGCCAGCAGCTCCCTCCAGGGTAAAGGTGGCTACACCTTC. Its protein is CASSSLQGKGGYTF.

The CDR3 here is CASSLSGGQIPYEQYF. The CDR3, as DNA: TGTGCCAGCAGCTTAAGCGGGGGACAGATACCCTACGAGCAGTACTTC. The V gene is TRBV11-1, the J gene TRBJ2-7; D is possibly TRBD2 (8 bases). V was trimmed by 2 bases and J by 2 bases, leaving 16 bases between them. Germline V CDR1 and CDR2: SGHAT, FQDESV (reference sequence). CDR3 size: 16 residues.

This chain links TRBV7-3 with TRBJ2-6; D possibly matches TRBD1 or TRBD2 (5 bases each). The CDR3 contains 16 residues. Trimming took off 4 bases at V and 0 bases at J, with 10 bases between the two ends. CDR1 and CDR2 from the germline V gene are SGHTA and FQGTGA. The CDR3 reads CASSSTAVSGANVLTF. The DNA of the CDR3 is TGTGCCAGCAGCTCGACAGCGGTCTCTGGGGCCAACGTCCTGACTTTC.

The V call is TRBV6-1, the J call TRBJ2-1; D is undetermined. The CDR3 runs 14 residues. V lost 4 bases and J lost 7, with 14 bases in between. The germline CDR1 and CDR2 sequences are MNHNS and SASEGT. CDR3 residues: CASSGPRLRNEQFF. The CDR3 DNA sequence: TGTGCCAGCAGTGGCCCTCGGCTAAGGAATGAGCAGTTCTTC.

The chain recombines TRBV4-3 with TRBJ1-1; D gene uncertain. Between the trimmed V and J ends, which lost 4 bases and 6 bases, there was a span of 18 bases. CDR1 is LGHNA, CDR2 YSLEER, per germline. CDR3 length equals 15 residues. The chain's CDR3 is CASSRGPPRASEAFF. CDR3 nucleotide sequence: TGCGCCAGCAGCCGAGGGCCTCCTCGAGCCTCTGAAGCTTTCTTT.

V and J are TRBV14 and TRBJ2-7; 13 bases match TRBD2. Per the germline V gene, CDR1 is SGHDN and CDR2 is FVKESK. The CDR3 is 21 residues long. Trimming at V came to 2 bases and at J to 0 bases, leaving 16 bases not matched to a gene. The CDR3: CASSQNTPGLAGTFLSYEQYF. In nucleotides, the CDR3 is TGTGCCAGCAGCCAAAATACACCGGGACTAGCGGGAACCTTCCTCTCCTACGAGCAGTACTTC.